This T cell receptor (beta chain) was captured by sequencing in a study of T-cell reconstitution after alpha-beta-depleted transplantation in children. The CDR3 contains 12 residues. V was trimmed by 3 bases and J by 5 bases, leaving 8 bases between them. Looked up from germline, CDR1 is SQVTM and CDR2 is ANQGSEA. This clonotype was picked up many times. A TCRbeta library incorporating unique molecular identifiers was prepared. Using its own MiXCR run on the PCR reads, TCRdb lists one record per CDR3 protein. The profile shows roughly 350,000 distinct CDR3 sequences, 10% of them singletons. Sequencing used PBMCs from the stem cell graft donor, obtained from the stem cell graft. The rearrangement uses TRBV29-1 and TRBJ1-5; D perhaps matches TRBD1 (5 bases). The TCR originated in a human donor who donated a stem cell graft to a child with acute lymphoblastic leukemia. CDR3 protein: CSVESGDQPQHF. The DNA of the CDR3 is TGCAGCGTTGAGTCGGGGGATCAGCCCCAGCATTTT.